A selection of T cell receptor beta chains follows, all from one sample in a study of blood T cell repertoires in COVID-19. Assay: immunoSEQ multiplex PCR; the TCRdb copy retains only in-frame clones and omits some. The sample has over 200,000 clones; around 86% are singletons. Source material: PBMCs or T cells enriched from blood (not recorded which). These receptor sequences come from a man aged 18 to 29 who had recovered from COVID-19. CDR3s include the opening cysteine and the closing phenylalanine or tryptophan. The order of the fields is J gene, V gene, clone size, D gene, CDR3 length, CDR3 DNA, CDR3 protein. The D gene is left open where the match is weak. Size values are once, few and many counts, or a class for expanded clones, and some rows have none.

J gene: TRBJ1-1
V gene: TRBV7-9
clone size: NA
D gene: TRBD1
CDR3 length: 14
CDR3 DNA: TGTGCCAGCAGCTCGACAGGGGGGAACACTGAAGCTTTCTTT
CDR3 protein: CASSSTGGNTEAFF

J gene: TRBJ2-1
V gene: TRBV5-1
clone size: NA
D gene: TRBD2
CDR3 length: 16
CDR3 DNA: TGCGCCAGCAGCTTGGCCCTGGCGGGAGCTTACAATGAGCAGTTCTTC
CDR3 protein: CASSLALAGAYNEQFF

J gene: TRBJ2-7
V gene: TRBV10-2
clone size: NA
D gene: NA
CDR3 length: 14
CDR3 DNA: TGCGCCAGCAGTCTTCAGGGGAGAAGAGGGGAGCAGTACTTC
CDR3 protein: CASSLQGRRGEQYF

J gene: TRBJ1-3
V gene: TRBV18
clone size: NA
D gene: NA
CDR3 length: 15
CDR3 DNA: TGTGCCAGCTCACCACGAGGAGGGGAAGGAAACACCATATATTTT
CDR3 protein: CASSPRGGEGNTIYF

J gene: TRBJ2-1
V gene: TRBV7-3
clone size: once
D gene: TRBD2
CDR3 length: 17
CDR3 DNA: TGTGCCAGCAGCCCCCAGGGACTAGCGGGACATTACAATGAGCAGTTCTTC
CDR3 protein: CASSPQGLAGHYNEQFF

J gene: TRBJ1-4
V gene: TRBV5-1
clone size: NA
D gene: NA
CDR3 length: 16
CDR3 DNA: TGCGCCAGCAGCTTGGATAGCGGTAGACACCGTGAAAAACTGTTTTTT
CDR3 protein: CASSLDSGRHREKLFF

J gene: TRBJ2-1
V gene: TRBV12-3/TRBV12-4
clone size: few
D gene: NA
CDR3 length: 13
CDR3 DNA: TGTGCCAGCCACGCGGGGCTCTACAATGAGCAGTTCTTC
CDR3 protein: CASHAGLYNEQFF

J gene: TRBJ2-2
V gene: TRBV7-2
clone size: NA
D gene: TRBD2
CDR3 length: 17
CDR3 DNA: TGTGCCACCTCCGGCCTGGGGACTAGCGGGAAGAACGGGGAGCTGTTTTTT
CDR3 protein: CATSGLGTSGKNGELFF

J gene: TRBJ2-7
V gene: TRBV6-6
clone size: NA
D gene: TRBD1
CDR3 length: 14
CDR3 DNA: TGTGCCAGCAGGCCGGGACAGAGCTCCTACGAGCAGTACTTC
CDR3 protein: CASRPGQSSYEQYF

J gene: TRBJ2-2
V gene: TRBV9
clone size: NA
D gene: TRBD1
CDR3 length: 15
CDR3 DNA: TGTGCCAGCAGAGCCGGGACAGGGAACACCGGGGAGCTGTTTTTT
CDR3 protein: CASRAGTGNTGELFF

J gene: TRBJ1-4
V gene: TRBV29-1
clone size: NA
D gene: TRBD1
CDR3 length: 14
CDR3 DNA: TGCAGCGCCAACTCCCGACAGGGAAGGGAAAAACTGTTTTTT
CDR3 protein: CSANSRQGREKLFF

J gene: TRBJ2-1
V gene: TRBV5-1
clone size: NA
D gene: NA
CDR3 length: 13
CDR3 DNA: TGCGCCAGCAGCTTGGGGCAATACAATGAGCAGTTCTTC
CDR3 protein: CASSLGQYNEQFF

J gene: TRBJ1-4
V gene: TRBV27
clone size: NA
D gene: NA
CDR3 length: 13
CDR3 DNA: TGTGCCAGCAGTTTATGGCCTCATGAAAAACTGTTTTTT
CDR3 protein: CASSLWPHEKLFF

J gene: TRBJ1-5
V gene: TRBV30
clone size: NA
D gene: NA
CDR3 length: 13
CDR3 DNA: TGTGCCTGGAGCGACGGAGGAGATCAGCCCCAGCATTTT
CDR3 protein: CAWSDGGDQPQHF

J gene: TRBJ1-5
V gene: TRBV4-1
clone size: NA
D gene: TRBD1
CDR3 length: 16
CDR3 DNA: TGCGCCAGCAGCAGTGGACAGGGGGCTGGCAATCAGCCCCAGCATTTT
CDR3 protein: CASSSGQGAGNQPQHF

J gene: TRBJ1-3
V gene: TRBV18
clone size: NA
D gene: NA
CDR3 length: 16
CDR3 DNA: TGTGCCAGCTCACCCTCGACAGAGACCTCTGGAAACACCATATATTTT
CDR3 protein: CASSPSTETSGNTIYF

J gene: TRBJ2-1
V gene: TRBV28
clone size: NA
D gene: TRBD2
CDR3 length: 16
CDR3 DNA: TGTGCCAGCAGTATCCCTAGCGGGGACGCCTACAATGAGCAGTTCTTC
CDR3 protein: CASSIPSGDAYNEQFF

J gene: TRBJ1-1
V gene: TRBV11-3
clone size: few
D gene: NA
CDR3 length: 14
CDR3 DNA: TGTGCCAGCAGCTTAGCCCCGAGGGGGACTGAAGCTTTCTTT
CDR3 protein: CASSLAPRGTEAFF

J gene: TRBJ1-1
V gene: TRBV7-6
clone size: NA
D gene: TRBD1
CDR3 length: 17
CDR3 DNA: TGTGCCAGCAGCTTAGCGAAGGGACAGGGGGCTGACACTGAAGCTTTCTTT
CDR3 protein: CASSLAKGQGADTEAFF

J gene: TRBJ2-7
V gene: TRBV3-1/TRBV3-2
clone size: NA
D gene: NA
CDR3 length: 13
CDR3 DNA: TGTGCCAGCAGCCAAGACCACAGCCTCGAGCAGTACTTC
CDR3 protein: CASSQDHSLEQYF

J gene: TRBJ2-6
V gene: TRBV5-4
clone size: NA
D gene: NA
CDR3 length: 17
CDR3 DNA: TGTGCCAGCAGCCCCCCACACACAGCCTCTGGGGCCAACGTCCTGACTTTC
CDR3 protein: CASSPPHTASGANVLTF

J gene: TRBJ1-1
V gene: TRBV13
clone size: NA
D gene: NA
CDR3 length: 15
CDR3 DNA: TGTGCCAGCAGCTTACTCGGCAGGGTGAACACTGAAGCTTTCTTT
CDR3 protein: CASSLLGRVNTEAFF

J gene: TRBJ2-5
V gene: TRBV6-1
clone size: NA
D gene: NA
CDR3 length: 14
CDR3 DNA: TGTGCCAGCAGTGAAAGGCCAGGACAAGAGACCCAGTACTTC
CDR3 protein: CASSERPGQETQYF

J gene: TRBJ1-2
V gene: TRBV5-5
clone size: NA
D gene: NA
CDR3 length: 16
CDR3 DNA: TGTGCCAGCAGCGGTGAGGTCGGGGGTAACCACTATGGCTACACCTTC
CDR3 protein: CASSGEVGGNHYGYTF

J gene: TRBJ1-2
V gene: TRBV2
clone size: once
D gene: NA
CDR3 length: 18
CDR3 DNA: TGTGCCAGCAGTGAAGCGCTTGGCAGGGAAAGGCGTAACTATGGCTACACCTTC
CDR3 protein: CASSEALGRERRNYGYTF

J gene: TRBJ2-1
V gene: TRBV10-3
clone size: NA
D gene: NA
CDR3 length: 13
CDR3 DNA: TGTGCCATCAGTGAGCCGAGCCTCAATGAGCAGTTCTTC
CDR3 protein: CAISEPSLNEQFF

J gene: TRBJ2-7
V gene: TRBV6-5
clone size: NA
D gene: TRBD2
CDR3 length: 13
CDR3 DNA: TGTGCCAGCCGGACTAGCGGGACCTACGAGCAGTACTTC
CDR3 protein: CASRTSGTYEQYF

J gene: TRBJ2-5
V gene: TRBV5-4
clone size: NA
D gene: NA
CDR3 length: 16
CDR3 DNA: TGTGCCAGCAGCCCCCGGGGGGGGACAGGGAAAGAGACCCAGTACTTC
CDR3 protein: CASSPRGGTGKETQYF

J gene: TRBJ2-7
V gene: TRBV2
clone size: NA
D gene: TRBD1
CDR3 length: 16
CDR3 DNA: TGTGCCAGCACCGGACCCGGGACAGTAGGCCCCTACGAGCAGTACTTC
CDR3 protein: CASTGPGTVGPYEQYF

J gene: TRBJ1-1
V gene: TRBV19
clone size: NA
D gene: NA
CDR3 length: 15
CDR3 DNA: TGTGCCAGTAATGATTTGGTTGCCCGAGGCACTGAAGCTTTCTTT
CDR3 protein: CASNDLVARGTEAFF

J gene: TRBJ1-2
V gene: TRBV7-3
clone size: once
D gene: TRBD1
CDR3 length: 15
CDR3 DNA: TGTGCCAGCAGCTTCACAGGGGTTGGAAACTATGGCTACACCTTC
CDR3 protein: CASSFTGVGNYGYTF

J gene: TRBJ2-7
V gene: TRBV19
clone size: NA
D gene: TRBD1
CDR3 length: 15
CDR3 DNA: TGTGCCAGTAGTATGATACAGGGGACATCTACGCAGCAGTACTTC
CDR3 protein: CASSMIQGTSTQQYF

J gene: TRBJ1-1
V gene: TRBV25-1
clone size: NA
D gene: TRBD1
CDR3 length: 14
CDR3 DNA: TGTGCCAGCAGTGTACAGGGGGCTTACACTGAAGCTTTCTTT
CDR3 protein: CASSVQGAYTEAFF

J gene: TRBJ1-1
V gene: TRBV4-1
clone size: NA
D gene: NA
CDR3 length: 13
CDR3 DNA: TGCGCCAGCAGCCCTTTTTTCAACACTGAAGCTTTCTTT
CDR3 protein: CASSPFFNTEAFF

J gene: TRBJ2-1
V gene: TRBV4-1
clone size: few
D gene: NA
CDR3 length: 13
CDR3 DNA: TGCGCCAGCAGCCAAGATATACTGTATGAGCAGTTCTTC
CDR3 protein: CASSQDILYEQFF

J gene: TRBJ2-1
V gene: TRBV4-2
clone size: NA
D gene: NA
CDR3 length: 15
CDR3 DNA: TGTGCCAGCAGCCAAGAACGACTATACGGAAATGAGCAGTTCTTC
CDR3 protein: CASSQERLYGNEQFF

J gene: TRBJ2-1
V gene: TRBV30
clone size: NA
D gene: TRBD2
CDR3 length: 14
CDR3 DNA: TGTGCCTGGAGTGCCCTAGCGGGGGGGATGGAGCAGTTCTTC
CDR3 protein: CAWSALAGGMEQFF

J gene: TRBJ2-2
V gene: TRBV25-1
clone size: NA
D gene: TRBD1
CDR3 length: 16
CDR3 DNA: TGTGCCGTTGAGGTTAGAGGGACAGGGGTTACCGGGGAGCTGTTTTTT
CDR3 protein: CAVEVRGTGVTGELFF

J gene: TRBJ2-3
V gene: TRBV6-5
clone size: NA
D gene: TRBD1
CDR3 length: 16
CDR3 DNA: TGTGCCAGCAGTTACGCACCCGGGACAGAAACAGATACGCAGTATTTT
CDR3 protein: CASSYAPGTETDTQYF